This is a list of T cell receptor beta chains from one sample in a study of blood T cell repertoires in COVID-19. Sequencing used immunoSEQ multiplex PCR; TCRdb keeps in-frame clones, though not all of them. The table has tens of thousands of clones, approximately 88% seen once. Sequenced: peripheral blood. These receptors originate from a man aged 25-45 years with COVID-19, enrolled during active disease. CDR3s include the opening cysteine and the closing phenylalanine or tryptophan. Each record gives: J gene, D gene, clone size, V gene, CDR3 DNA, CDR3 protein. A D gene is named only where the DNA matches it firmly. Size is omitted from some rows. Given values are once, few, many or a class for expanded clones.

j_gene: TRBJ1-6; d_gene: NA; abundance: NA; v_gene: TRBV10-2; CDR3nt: TGCGCCAGCAGTGACCCAGGGTATAATTCACCCCTCCACTTT; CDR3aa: CASSDPGYNSPLHF
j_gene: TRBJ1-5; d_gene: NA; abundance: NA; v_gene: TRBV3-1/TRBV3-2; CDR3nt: TGTGCCAGCAGCCAAGATACGGGCAATCAGCCCCAGCATTTT; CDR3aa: CASSQDTGNQPQHF
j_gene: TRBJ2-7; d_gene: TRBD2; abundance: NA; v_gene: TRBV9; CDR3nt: TGTGCCAGCAGCGTAGGACTAGCAACCGAGCAGTACTTC; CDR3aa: CASSVGLATEQYF
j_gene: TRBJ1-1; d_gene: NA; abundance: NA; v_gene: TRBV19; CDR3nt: TGTGCCAGTAGTGTCCTCCGGGACACACTCGATCCGAACACTGAAGCTTTCTTT; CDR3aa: CASSVLRDTLDPNTEAFF
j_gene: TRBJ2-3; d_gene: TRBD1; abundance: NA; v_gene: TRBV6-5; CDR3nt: TGTGCCAGCAGTACACAGGGGGCTGGCACAGATACGCAGTATTTT; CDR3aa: CASSTQGAGTDTQYF
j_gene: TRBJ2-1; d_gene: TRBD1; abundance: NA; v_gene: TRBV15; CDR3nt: TGTGCCACCAGCGGGATAGACAGGGATGAGCAGTTCTTC; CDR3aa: CATSGIDRDEQFF
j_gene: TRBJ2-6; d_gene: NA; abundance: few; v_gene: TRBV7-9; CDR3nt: TGTGCCAGCAGCCCCCCGGCTGGGGCCAACGTCCTGACTTTC; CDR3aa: CASSPPAGANVLTF
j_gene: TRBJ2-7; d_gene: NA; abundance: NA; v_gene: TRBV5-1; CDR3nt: TGCGCCAGCAGCTCAGGGGTAGGGCAGGTTCGGGAGCAGTACTTC; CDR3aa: CASSSGVGQVREQYF
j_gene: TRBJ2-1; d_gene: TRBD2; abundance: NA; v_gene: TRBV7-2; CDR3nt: TGTGCCAGCAGTTCTACTAGCGGGAGGGTAGGTGAGCAGTTCTTC; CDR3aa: CASSSTSGRVGEQFF
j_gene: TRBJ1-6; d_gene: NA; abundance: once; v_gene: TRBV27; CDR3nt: TGTGCCAGCGGTAGACGGAGTGAAGGTTCACCCCTCCACTTT; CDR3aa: CASGRRSEGSPLHF
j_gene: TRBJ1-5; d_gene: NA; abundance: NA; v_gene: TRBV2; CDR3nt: TGTGCCAGCAGTTCGCCATGGGCTGGCAATCAGCCCCAGCATTTT; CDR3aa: CASSSPWAGNQPQHF
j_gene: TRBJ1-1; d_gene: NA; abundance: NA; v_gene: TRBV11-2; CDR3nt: TGTGCCAGCAGCCCCTCCGGGACTTTTGCAGGTTTCTTT; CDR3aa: CASSPSGTFAGFF
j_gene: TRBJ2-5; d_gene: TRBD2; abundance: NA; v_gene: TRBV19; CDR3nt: TGTGCCAGTAGTATTTTGCGGGAGGGGGAGACCCAGTACTTC; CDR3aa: CASSILREGETQYF
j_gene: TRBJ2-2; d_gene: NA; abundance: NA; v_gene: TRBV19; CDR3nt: TGTGCCAGTAGGGCTTCTAGCGTCACCGGGGAGCTGTTTTTT; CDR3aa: CASRASSVTGELFF
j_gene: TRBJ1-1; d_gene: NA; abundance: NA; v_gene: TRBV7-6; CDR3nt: TGTGCCAGCAGCTCTACGGTGGGGACACAGAACACTGAAGCTTTCTTT; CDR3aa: CASSSTVGTQNTEAFF
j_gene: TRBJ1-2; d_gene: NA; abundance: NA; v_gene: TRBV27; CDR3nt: TGTGCCACCAGAGCAGGGGAAGACTATGGCTACACCTTC; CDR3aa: CATRAGEDYGYTF
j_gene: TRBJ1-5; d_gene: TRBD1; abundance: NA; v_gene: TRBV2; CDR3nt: TGTGCCAGCAGCTTGACAGGGCGGAATCAGCCCCAGCATTTT; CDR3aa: CASSLTGRNQPQHF
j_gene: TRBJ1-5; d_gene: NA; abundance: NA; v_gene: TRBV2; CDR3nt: TGTGCCAGCAGACGGTCAACGAATCAGCCCCAGCATTTT; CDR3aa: CASRRSTNQPQHF
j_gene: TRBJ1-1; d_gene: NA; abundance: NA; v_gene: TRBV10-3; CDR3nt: TGTGCCATCTCCCCACACGGGGATGAAGCTTTCTTT; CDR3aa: CAISPHGDEAFF
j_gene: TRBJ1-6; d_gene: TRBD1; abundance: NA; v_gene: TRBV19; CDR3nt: TGTGCCACCCTCCAAGGACAGGGGTATTCACCCCTCCACTTT; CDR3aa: CATLQGQGYSPLHF
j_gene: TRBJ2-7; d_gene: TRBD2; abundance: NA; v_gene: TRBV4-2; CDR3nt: TGTGCCAGCAGCCCTGTAACTAGCGGGAGCGGTCGCGAGCAGTACTTC; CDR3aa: CASSPVTSGSGREQYF
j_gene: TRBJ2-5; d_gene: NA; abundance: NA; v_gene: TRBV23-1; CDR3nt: TGCGCCAGCAGTCAACCCGGCGGGGAGACCCAGTACTTC; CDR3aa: CASSQPGGETQYF
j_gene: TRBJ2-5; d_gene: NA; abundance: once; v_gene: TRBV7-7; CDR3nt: TGTGCTAGCAGCTTGGGGGGAACCTCGGCGGGGGAGACCCAGTACTTC; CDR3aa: CASSLGGTSAGETQYF
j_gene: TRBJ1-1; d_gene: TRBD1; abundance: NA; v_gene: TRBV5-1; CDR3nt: TGCGCCAGCAGCCCGGGACAGCAAATGAACACTGAAGCTTTCTTT; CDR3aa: CASSPGQQMNTEAFF
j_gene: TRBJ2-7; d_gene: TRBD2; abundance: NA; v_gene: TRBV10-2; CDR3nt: TGCGCCAGCAGTGACCCCGGGACTAGCGGCTCCTACGAGCAGTACTTC; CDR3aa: CASSDPGTSGSYEQYF
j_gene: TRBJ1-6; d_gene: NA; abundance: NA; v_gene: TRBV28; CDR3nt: TGTGCCAGCAGTTTAGGAGTCTCACCCCTCCACTTT; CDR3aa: CASSLGVSPLHF
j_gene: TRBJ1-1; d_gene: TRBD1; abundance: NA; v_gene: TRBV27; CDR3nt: TGTGCCAGCAGTTTCGGGACAGCGAACACTGAAGCTTTCTTT; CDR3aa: CASSFGTANTEAFF
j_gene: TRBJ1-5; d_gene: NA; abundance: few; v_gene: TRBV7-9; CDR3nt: TGTGCCAGCAGCTTTTCGGCAGCTCCTAGTCAGCCCCAGCATTTT; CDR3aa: CASSFSAAPSQPQHF
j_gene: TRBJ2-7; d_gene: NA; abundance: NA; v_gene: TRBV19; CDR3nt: TGTGCCAGTAGTATCGGCAGGGGAGCCGCCTACGAGCAGTACTTC; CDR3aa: CASSIGRGAAYEQYF
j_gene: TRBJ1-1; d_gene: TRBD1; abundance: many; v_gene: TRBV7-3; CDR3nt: TGTGCCAGCAGCTCGGACAGGGGCCATGAAGCTTTCTTT; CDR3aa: CASSSDRGHEAFF
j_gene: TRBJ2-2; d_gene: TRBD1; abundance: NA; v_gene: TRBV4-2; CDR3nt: TGTGCCAGCAGCCAAACAGGGGCCAACACCGGGGAGCTGTTTTTT; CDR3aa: CASSQTGANTGELFF
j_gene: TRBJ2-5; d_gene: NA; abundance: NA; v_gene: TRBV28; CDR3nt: TGTGCCAGCAGTTTATTGACTAGGGCGGGCGAAACCCAGTACTTC; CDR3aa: CASSLLTRAGETQYF
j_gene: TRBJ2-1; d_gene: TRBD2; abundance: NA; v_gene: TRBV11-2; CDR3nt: TGTGCCAGCAGCTTAATACTAGCGGGAGGGGATGAGCAGTTCTTC; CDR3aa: CASSLILAGGDEQFF
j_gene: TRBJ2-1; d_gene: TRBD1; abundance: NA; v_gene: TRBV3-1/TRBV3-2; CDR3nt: TGTGCCAGCAGCCATCCCGGGACAGGGGCCAATGAGCAGTTCTTC; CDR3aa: CASSHPGTGANEQFF
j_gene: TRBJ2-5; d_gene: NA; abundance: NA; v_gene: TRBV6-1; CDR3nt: TGTGCCAGCAGCTCCGGGTTCCCACAAGAGACCCAGTACTTC; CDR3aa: CASSSGFPQETQYF
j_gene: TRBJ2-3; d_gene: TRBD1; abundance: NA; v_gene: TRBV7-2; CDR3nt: TGTGCCAGCAGCTTCCCCGGGACAGCTATTTGGACAGATACGCAGTATTTT; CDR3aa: CASSFPGTAIWTDTQYF
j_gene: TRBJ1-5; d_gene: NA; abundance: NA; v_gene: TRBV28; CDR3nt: TGTGCCAGCAAAGGGAGGGGTAACAATCAGCCCCAGCATTTT; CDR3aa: CASKGRGNNQPQHF
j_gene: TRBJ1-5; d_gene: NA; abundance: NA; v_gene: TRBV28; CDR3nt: TGTGCCAGCAGTGAAGCGAGGGTACCCCAGCATTTT; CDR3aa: CASSEARVPQHF
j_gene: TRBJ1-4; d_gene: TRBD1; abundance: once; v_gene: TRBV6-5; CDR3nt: TGTGCCAGCAGTCGCGACAGGGGGAACGAAAAACTGTTTTTT; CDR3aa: CASSRDRGNEKLFF
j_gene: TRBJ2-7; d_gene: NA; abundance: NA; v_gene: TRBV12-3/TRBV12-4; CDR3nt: TGTGCCAGCAGTTGGGGCGGGAAATACGAGCAGTACTTC; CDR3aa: CASSWGGKYEQYF
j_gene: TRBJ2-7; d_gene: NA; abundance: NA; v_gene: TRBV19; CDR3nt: TGTGCCAGTAGTATAGATTACGGTACCTACGAGCAGTACTTC; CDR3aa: CASSIDYGTYEQYF
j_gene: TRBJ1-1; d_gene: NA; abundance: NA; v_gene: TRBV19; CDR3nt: TGTGCCAGTAGTATGCGGGGAGAAGCTTTCTTT; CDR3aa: CASSMRGEAFF
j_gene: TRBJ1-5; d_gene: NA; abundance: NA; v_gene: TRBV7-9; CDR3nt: TGTGCCAGCAGCTTAACAGGAAATAGCAATCAGCCCCAGCATTTT; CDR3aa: CASSLTGNSNQPQHF
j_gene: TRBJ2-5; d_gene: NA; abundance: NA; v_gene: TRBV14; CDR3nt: TGTGCCAGCAGCCAAAGGGGATGGGGAAAGGAGACCCAGTACTTC; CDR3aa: CASSQRGWGKETQYF
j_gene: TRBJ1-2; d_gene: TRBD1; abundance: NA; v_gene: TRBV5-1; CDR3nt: TGCGCCAGCAGCGGGGGAGACAGGGACGGTTATCGCTACACCTTC; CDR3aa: CASSGGDRDGYRYTF
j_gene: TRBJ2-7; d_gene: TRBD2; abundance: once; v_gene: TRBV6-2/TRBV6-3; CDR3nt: TGTGCCAGCAGTTACCCCCGGGGTAGCGGGAGGCCCGAGCAGTACTTC; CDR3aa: CASSYPRGSGRPEQYF
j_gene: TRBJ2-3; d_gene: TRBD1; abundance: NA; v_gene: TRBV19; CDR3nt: TGTGCCAGTAGTCGACCCAGGGGACAGGGTAGCACAGATACGCAGTATTTT; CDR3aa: CASSRPRGQGSTDTQYF
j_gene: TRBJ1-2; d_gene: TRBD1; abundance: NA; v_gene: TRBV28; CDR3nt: TGTGCCAGCAGTGCCTGGGACAGGAGGTCGAATGGCTACACCTTC; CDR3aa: CASSAWDRRSNGYTF
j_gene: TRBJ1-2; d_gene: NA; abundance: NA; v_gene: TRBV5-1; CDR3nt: TGCGCCAGCAGCTTGTACAAAGACAGTAACTATGGCTACACCTTC; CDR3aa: CASSLYKDSNYGYTF
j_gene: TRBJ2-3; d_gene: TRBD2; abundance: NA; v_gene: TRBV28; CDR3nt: TGTGCCAGCAGTCCTAGATATTCGAGCGGGAGCGGCACAGATACGCAGTATTTT; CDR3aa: CASSPRYSSGSGTDTQYF
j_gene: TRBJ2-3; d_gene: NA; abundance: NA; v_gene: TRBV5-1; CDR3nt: TGCGCCAGCAGCTTGGCCCTCGTCACAGATACGCAGTATTTT; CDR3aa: CASSLALVTDTQYF